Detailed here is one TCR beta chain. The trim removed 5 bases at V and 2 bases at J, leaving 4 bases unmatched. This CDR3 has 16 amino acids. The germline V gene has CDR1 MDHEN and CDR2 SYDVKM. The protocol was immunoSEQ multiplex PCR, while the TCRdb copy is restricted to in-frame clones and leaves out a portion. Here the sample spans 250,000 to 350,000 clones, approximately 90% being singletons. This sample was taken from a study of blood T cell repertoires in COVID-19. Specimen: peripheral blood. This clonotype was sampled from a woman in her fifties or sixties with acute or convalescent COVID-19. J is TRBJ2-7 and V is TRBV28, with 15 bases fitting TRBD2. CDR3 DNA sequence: TGTGCCAGCAGTGGGACTAGCGGGAGGTTACCCTACGAGCAGTACTTC. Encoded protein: CASSGTSGRLPYEQYF.